The T cell receptor (beta chain) under discussion was sequenced for a study of CD8+CD57+ T cells in acquired aplastic anemia. On this clonotype: The antigen is not known.

Researchers used genomic DNA as the template to profile TCR beta VDJ and CDR3. TCRdb re-called the reads through MiXCR, storing one row per CDR3 protein. The repertoire holds fewer than 200,000 distinct CDR3 sequences, with over 40% as singletons. Study-level findings and limits: Significant differences in CD8+ Simpson's diversity were not observed between patients and controls. Overlap between patients and controls comprised roughly 30 CD8+ CDR3 sequences.

From germline, CDR1 is SGDLS and CDR2 YYNGEE. CDR3 length: 14 amino acids. J lost 3 bases, V lost 4 bases, and 7 bases had no gene match. By flow cytometry, patients selected for sequencing had shown an expansion of CD8+CD57+ cells. Sequenced material: sorted CD4+, CD8+, or CD8+CD57+ T cells (not recorded which) from PBMCs. This sequence originates from a human donor with aplastic anemia. V and J are TRBV9 and TRBJ2-7; 7 bases are a match to TRBD1. The CDR3 sequence is CASSPRDRDYEQYF. The CDR3 bases are TGTGCCAGCAGCCCCCGGGACAGAGACTACGAGCAGTACTTC. The full variable domain, in which reference TRBV9 and TRBJ2-7 provide the parts outside the CDR3, is DSGVTQTPKHLITATGQRVTLRCSPRSGDLSVYWYQQSLDQGLQFLIQYYNGEERAKGNILERFSAQQFPDLHSELNLSSLELGDSALYFCASSPRDRDYEQYFGPGTRLTVT.